This entry describes one TCR beta chain. What it binds is unknown. This entry is derived from a study of response to subunit inactivated influenza vaccine. Study results and limitations: Authors suggested few new T cells are recruited by each seasonal influenza vaccination.

The CDR3 has 12 residues. Germline V gives CDR1 DFQATT, CDR2 SNEGSKA (reference sequence). Trimming removed 5 bases from V and 2 bases from J, with 9 bases in between. TCRdb re-derived calls from the RT-PCR reads in MiXCR, one entry per CDR3 protein. The sample contains about 520,000 distinct CDR3 sequences, about 25% of which appear only once. The chain couples TRBV20-1 to TRBJ1-1; tentative D call: TRBD1 (5 bases). Material: CD4+ T cells sorted from PBMCs, obtained about 5 days after vaccination. The receptor was derived from a man aged 45-65 years who received an inactivated influenza vaccine. This chain's CDR3 is CSAFDRNTEAFF. In DNA form, the CDR3 reads TGCAGTGCTTTCGACAGAAACACTGAAGCTTTCTTT.